This T cell receptor beta chain was obtained from a study of CD8 T cells in Susac syndrome. Healthy donors constituted the controls, which were matched for age and sex. Bulk CD8+ and CD4+ cells came from magnetic negative isolation; CD8+ TEMRA by FACS. The table lists this clonotype with a count of one. V dropped 6 bases and J dropped 2 bases, with 8 bases sitting between them. This CDR3 comprises 12 residues. The germline gives CDR1 MGHDK, CDR2 SYGVNS. Random hexamers were used to reverse transcribe about 0.5 to 1 ug of RNA. TCR beta CDR3 was amplified by immunoSEQ multiplex PCR. This amplification extended across 54 Vbeta and 13 Jbeta segments. MiXCR was run by TCRdb on the immunoSEQ multiplex PCR reads, yielding one entry per CDR3 protein. The data contain about 190,000 distinct CDR3 sequences, roughly 92% of them seen just once; the ten biggest clones take up 0.1%.

What was sequenced was CD4+ T cells from PBMCs. The sequence was obtained from a human donor in good health. The V and J genes are TRBV25-1 and TRBJ2-7; no reliable D call. As DNA, the CDR3 is TGTGCCAGCAGCGGCATTACCTACGAGCAGTACTTC. Translation: CASSGITYEQYF.